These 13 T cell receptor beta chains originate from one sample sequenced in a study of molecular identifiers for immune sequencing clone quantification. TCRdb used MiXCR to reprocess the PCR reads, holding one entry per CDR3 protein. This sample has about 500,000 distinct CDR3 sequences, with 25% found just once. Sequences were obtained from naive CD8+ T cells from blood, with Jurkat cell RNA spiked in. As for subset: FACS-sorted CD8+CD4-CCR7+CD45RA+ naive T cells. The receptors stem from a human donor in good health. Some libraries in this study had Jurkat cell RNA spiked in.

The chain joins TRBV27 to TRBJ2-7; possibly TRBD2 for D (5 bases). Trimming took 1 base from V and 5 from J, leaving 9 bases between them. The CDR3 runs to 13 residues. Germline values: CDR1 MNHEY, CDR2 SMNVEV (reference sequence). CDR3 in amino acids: CASSLYGGHEQYF. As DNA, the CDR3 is TGTGCCAGCAGTTTATATGGCGGGCACGAGCAGTACTTC.

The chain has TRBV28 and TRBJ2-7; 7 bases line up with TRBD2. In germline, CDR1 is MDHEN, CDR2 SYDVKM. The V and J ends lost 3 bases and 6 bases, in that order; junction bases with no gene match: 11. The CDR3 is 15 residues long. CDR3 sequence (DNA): TGTGCCAGCAGTTTTCCTGGGGCGGGAGATCCCGAGCAGTACTTC. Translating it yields CASSFPGAGDPEQYF.

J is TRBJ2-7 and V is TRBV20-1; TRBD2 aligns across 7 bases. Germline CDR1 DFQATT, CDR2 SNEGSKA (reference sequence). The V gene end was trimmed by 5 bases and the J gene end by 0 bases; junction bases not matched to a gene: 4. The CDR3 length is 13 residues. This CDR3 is CSASGTNSYEQYF. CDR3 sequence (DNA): TGCAGTGCTTCCGGGACTAACTCCTACGAGCAGTACTTC.

This chain's CDR3 is CASSQVTRPGETQYF. In nucleotides, the CDR3 is TGTGCCAGCAGCCAAGTTACTAGGCCAGGGGAGACCCAGTACTTC. This rearrangement joins TRBV3-1 to TRBJ2-5; tentatively, D is TRBD1 or TRBD2 (5 bases each). This CDR3 is built from 15 residues. CDR1 LGHDT and CDR2 YNNKEL come from the germline V gene (reference sequence). The V end lost 1 base, the J end lost 5 bases, and 14 bases lay between the germline ends.

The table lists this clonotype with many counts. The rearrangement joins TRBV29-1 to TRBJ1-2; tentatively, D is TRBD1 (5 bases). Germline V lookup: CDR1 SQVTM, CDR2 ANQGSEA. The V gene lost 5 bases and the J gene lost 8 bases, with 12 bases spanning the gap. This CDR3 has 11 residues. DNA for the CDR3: TGCAGCGTTACAGGAACGTCCGGCTACACCTTC. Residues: CSVTGTSGYTF.

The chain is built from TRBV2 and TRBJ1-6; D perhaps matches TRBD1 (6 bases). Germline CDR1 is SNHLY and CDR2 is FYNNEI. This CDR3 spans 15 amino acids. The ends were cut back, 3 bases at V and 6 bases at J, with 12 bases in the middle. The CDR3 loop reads CASSETRGSNSPLHF. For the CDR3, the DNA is TGTGCCAGCAGTGAGACCAGGGGAAGTAATTCACCCCTCCACTTT.

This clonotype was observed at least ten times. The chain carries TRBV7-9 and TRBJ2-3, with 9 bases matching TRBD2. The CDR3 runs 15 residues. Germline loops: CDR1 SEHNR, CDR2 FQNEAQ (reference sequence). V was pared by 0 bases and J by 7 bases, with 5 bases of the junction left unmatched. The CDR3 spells CASSLASGGPNTQYF. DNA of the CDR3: TGTGCCAGCAGCTTAGCTAGCGGGGGCCCCAATACGCAGTATTTT.

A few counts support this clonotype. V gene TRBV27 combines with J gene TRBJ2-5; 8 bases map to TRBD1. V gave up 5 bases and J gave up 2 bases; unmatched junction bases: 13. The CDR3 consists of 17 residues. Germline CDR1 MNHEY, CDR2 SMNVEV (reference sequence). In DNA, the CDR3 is TGTGCCAGCAGTCAGACAGGGGACGGTATCTGGCAAGAGACCCAGTACTTC. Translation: CASSQTGDGIWQETQYF.

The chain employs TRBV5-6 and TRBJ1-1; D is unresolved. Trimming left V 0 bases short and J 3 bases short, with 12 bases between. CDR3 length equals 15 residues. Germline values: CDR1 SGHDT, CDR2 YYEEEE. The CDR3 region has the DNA TGTGCCAGCAGCTTGGGAAGGGCGAGGGACACTGAAGCTTTCTTT. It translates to CASSLGRARDTEAFF.

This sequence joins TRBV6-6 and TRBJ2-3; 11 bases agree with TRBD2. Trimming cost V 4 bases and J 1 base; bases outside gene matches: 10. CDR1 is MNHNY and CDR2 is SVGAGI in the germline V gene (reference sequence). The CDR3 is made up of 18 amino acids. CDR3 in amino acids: CASSSLRVGLAGTDTQYF. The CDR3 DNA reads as TGTGCCAGCAGTTCCCTCCGTGTGGGACTAGCGGGCACAGATACGCAGTATTTT.

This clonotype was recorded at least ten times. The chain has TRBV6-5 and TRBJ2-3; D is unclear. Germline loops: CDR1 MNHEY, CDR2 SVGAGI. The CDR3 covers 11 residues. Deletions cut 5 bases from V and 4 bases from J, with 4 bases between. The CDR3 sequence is CASSAADTQYF. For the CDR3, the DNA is TGTGCCAGCAGTGCCGCAGATACGCAGTATTTT.

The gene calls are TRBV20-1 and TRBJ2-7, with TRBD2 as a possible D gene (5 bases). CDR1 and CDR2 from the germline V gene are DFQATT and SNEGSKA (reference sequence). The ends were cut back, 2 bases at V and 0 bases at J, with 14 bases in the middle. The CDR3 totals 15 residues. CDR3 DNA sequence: TGCAGTGCTAGACGAAGCGGCTCTGGCTCCTACGAGCAGTACTTC. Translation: CSARRSGSGSYEQYF.

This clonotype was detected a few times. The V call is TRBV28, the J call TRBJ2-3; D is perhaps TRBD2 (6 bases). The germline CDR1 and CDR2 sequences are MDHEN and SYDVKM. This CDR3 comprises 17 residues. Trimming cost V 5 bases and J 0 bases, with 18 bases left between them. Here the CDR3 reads CASSPLPGESSTDTQYF. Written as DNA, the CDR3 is TGTGCCAGCAGTCCCCTGCCGGGAGAGTCTAGCACAGATACGCAGTATTTT.